This T cell receptor (beta chain) was identified during a study of cytomegalovirus exposure and HLA in healthy donors (dated by TCRdb to about 2017). Notes on the research overall: In an earlier analysis of 450 to 750 of the donors, 276 Gb of sequence data and some 100 million unique TCR beta sequences from some 170 million T cells were reported. An early release that covered more than 550 HLA-typed donors contained approximately 300 gigabases of sequencing data and 65 million to 100 million unique TCR sequences. Among the approximately 430 genotyped donors, approximately 81% belonged to the genetic ancestry cluster associated with self-reported Caucasian donors. The study aimed to test whether cataloging public T cell receptors could reveal signatures of past pathogen exposure. The T cell repertoires of several hundred subjects were profiled by immunosequencing and related to cytomegalovirus serostatus. A separate validation cohort of over a hundred different subjects was used in addition to the roughly 700-subject first cohort. To predict cytomegalovirus infection status, the study combined high-throughput TCR immunosequencing, statistical association of individual TCRs with disease status, and machine learning. In a later analysis, previously published TCR beta repertoires from about 670 donors were re-analyzed and high-resolution HLA genotyping was added so that TCR occurrence patterns could be studied. In the later analysis, no new phenotypic data were used to find candidate immune exposures; instead, reliance was placed on TCR beta sequences and their occurrence across donors. An earlier analysis of more than 450 of the donors used high-throughput TCR beta sequencing to judge whether each TCR beta V gene segment behaved as functional or pseudogenic. Donor age, sex, ethnicity and CMV serostatus were compiled together with the repertoire data. In a later genetic analysis, genome-wide SNP genotypes for about 55% of the 666 donors were used, and that subset was treated as a discovery cohort. All discovery cohort repertoires had been generated on a single sequencing platform. Class I and class II HLA loci were covered by the typing at four-digit resolution. Typing coverage differed by locus: A, B, C, DRB1 and DQB1 were typed in about 629-630 donors, DQA1 in 500 to 550, DPA1 in 600 to 610, and DPB1 in 450 to 490. A few DR-DQ haplotypes were treated as single units for association and clustering because of strong linkage in the cohort. On average, roughly 240,000 unique TCR beta nucleotide sequences were sequenced per donor among 398 genotyped donors of the cohort, with roughly 18% of those sequences being non-productive. What the authors observed across the whole study: V-gene and J-gene trimming of TCR beta chains was associated with a missense DCLRE1C variant in a later genetic analysis, and the association was replicated in an independent cohort. A later analysis reported that several top co-occurrence clusters appeared linked to parvovirus B19, influenza, CMV and Epstein-Barr virus. The study gave a list of 150 to 200 TCR beta chains associated with cytomegalovirus. Because counts were too low, some 17 rarely observed V segments, including chromosome 9 orphons, were left out of the earlier analysis of approximately 580 of the donors. HLA typing was unavailable for some donors at each locus, so association tests used only the typed subset. In an earlier analysis of fewer than 700 of the donors, most TCR beta V segments appeared in productive rearrangements about 87% or about 30% of the time, broadly matching IMGT annotations. According to a later analysis, most CMV-associated TCR beta chains appeared to be HLA-restricted, and the HLA associations seemed to be driven largely by CMV exposure. Some IMGT-functional V segments, including TRBV6-2 and TRBV6-3, could not be distinguished by the 87-base-pair reads and were therefore excluded. A later analysis associated 15,000 to 20,000 TCR beta sequences with specific HLA alleles at a false discovery rate of 0.05. The authors suggested that the approach could potentially be extended to other disease states and immunological phenotypes. A later analysis found that TCR association rates varied across HLA loci, with DRB1 alleles showing the most associated TCRs and HLA-C alleles the fewest. Most TCR sequences were observed very rarely across donors, whereas some public TCRs were present in many individuals. A further reported finding was that TCR beta sequences accurately predicted the HLA-A and HLA-B alleles for most subjects in the first cohort. A group of highly shared sequence variants was considered likely to be a technical artifact of the sequencing pipeline. The only immune exposure information available for the cohort was CMV serostatus. Assigning TCR associations to individual alleles was difficult when HLA alleles, especially DR and DQ, strongly co-occurred. Correlated functional status among segregating V segments might reflect linkage disequilibrium, but an unknown experimental factor could not be ruled out. Compared with equally common non-associated chains, HLA-associated TCR beta chains in a later analysis were more clonally expanded and had lower generation probabilities. Compared with the roughly 700-donor mean, donors in an Asian-associated ancestry cluster had fewer N-insertions in productive TCRs, according to a later genetic analysis. In this cohort, only TCR beta chains were sequenced, and detectable features were limited by the absence of alpha or paired-chain data. The presence/absence analyses assumed that sequencing depth was roughly uniform across donors, and that assumption may not be true. In vitro tests confirmed that a few of the cytomegalovirus-associated TCR beta chains recognize cytomegalovirus antigens. The classifier was reported to diagnose cytomegalovirus status with high specificity and sensitivity in both the original cohort and the validation cohort.

CDR1 and CDR2 are read off the germline V gene as SQVTM and ANQGSEA. V is reduced by 4 bases and J by 10 bases, leaving a spacing of 13 bases between them. There are 11 amino acids in the CDR3, from cysteine to phenylalanine inclusive. Only the CDR3 portion is preserved as DNA: 33 bases, with reading frame beginning at the first base. Receptor libraries were prepared by the immunoSEQ multiplex PCR assay. A mixture of 60 forward primers for TCR Vbeta segments and 13 reverse primers for TCR Jbeta segments was used in the multiplex PCR. The CDR3 region of rearranged TCR beta genes was amplified from genomic DNA by a multiplex PCR assay. The amplified TCR beta libraries were sequenced on the Illumina HiSeq System as 87-base-pair reads. The study's processing was this. A later analysis tallied 75 million to 95 million unique TCR beta chains across the 700 or so repertoires, and approximately 12 million of those chains were shared by two or more donors. A nearest-neighbor algorithm error-corrected the raw reads and collapsed the reads into unique sequences, merging closely related sequences to remove PCR and sequencing errors. CDR3 sequences were aligned to IMGT reference sequences to assign V, D and J gene segments. Each retained sequence needed at least a six-nucleotide match to both a V gene segment and a J gene segment. Rearrangements were classified as productive when the CDR3 lacked stop codons and remained in frame with V and J, and all other rearrangements were classified as non-productive. Following IMGT convention, CDR3 was defined as the stretch from the second conserved V-encoded cysteine to the conserved J-encoded phenylalanine. In an earlier analysis of around 570 of the donors, sequences lacking an unambiguous match to a single V gene segment were excluded. In an earlier analysis of approximately 550 of the donors, V segments were called functional above 56.7% productive rearrangements and were called segregating when the between-donor standard deviation exceeded 5%. A statistical classification framework was built for diagnosing cytomegalovirus status from the catalog of TCR beta chain sequences. V and J gene assignment, in a later analysis, came from comparing TCR nucleotide sequences with IMGT/GENE-DB human TR gene sequences. The TCRdist pipeline was used in a later analysis to assign CDR3 sequences and most-parsimonious VDJ recombination scenarios. In a later analysis, each TCR beta chain was defined by its CDR3 amino acid sequence together with its V-gene family, and reads lacking a unique V-gene family were excluded. A later analysis removed over 500 highly shared, low-generation-probability nucleotide sequences to deal with suspected cross-contamination and a sequencing artifact. In a later analysis, a clonal expansion index for each public chain was calculated from normalized within-repertoire ranks of inferred template counts. In a later analysis, generation probabilities were computed using a VDJ recombination model fitted to out-of-frame rearrangements, and the results were checked against IGoR. In a later analysis, hypergeometric tests were used to score TCR-TCR, TCR-HLA and TCR-CMV co-occurrence, with a repertoire-size bias correction applied to TCR pairs. A later analysis estimated false discovery rates by permuting HLA or CMV assignments 20 times. A later analysis grouped co-occurring TCRs with DBSCAN, adding TCRdist sequence similarity when clustering within HLA-allele-positive subsets. Co-occurrence clustering excluded repertoires with fewer than 30,000 or more than 120,000 public chains, plus five with anomalous nucleotide sharing. Held by TCRdb, this immuneACCESS table contains in-frame sequences only and omits some clones. Under half of the omission traces to an unresolved V gene where checked; the cause of the rest is unknown. The V and J calls and the clone size are those of that table, but D and trimming were determined from the DNA. The table for this sample lists 100,000 to 150,000 clones; roughly 66% of them were counted only once. The ten top clones hold less than 5% of the sample.

The cohort comprised some 680 healthy bone marrow donors. At the time of sampling, every cohort member was nominally healthy, though immune exposures that went unrecorded were likely present. The donor was CMV seropositive and was included in the group of some 290 seropositive cohort members. Every donor gave a peripheral blood sample, and the peripheral blood mononuclear cells from that sample were used for TCR beta sequencing. The Qiagen DNeasy Blood Extraction Kit was used to extract genomic DNA from the blood cell samples. Comment on this clone: Which antigen it targets is not known. No clone much larger than this one lies a single base away; base qualities are absent.

The sequenced material came from PBMCs. The origin of this receptor is a man aged 55 to 70 in good health and CMV-seropositive. In this chain, TRBV29-1 is recombined with TRBJ1-1; the D gene is perhaps TRBD1, from 6 matching bases. The nucleotide sequence is TGCAGCGTTGTTGTGGGGGCTGGAGCTTTCTTT. Its translation reads: CSVVVGAGAFF.